This TCR beta chain stems from a study of blood T cell repertoires in COVID-19. Study-wide background: COVID-19 samples from acute and convalescent phases originated in the United States, Italy and Spain.

Two consecutive negative NP/OP PCR tests, clearance, or resolved symptoms defined Cohort 3 recovery. Generated by immunoSEQ multiplex PCR, the TCRdb table keeps only in-frame clones and is missing some. The profile shows some 200,000 clones, approximately 86% of them singletons. Germline trimming cut 5 bases from V and 3 bases from J; bases unmatched to any gene: 9. From germline, CDR1 is SGHNT and CDR2 YYREEE (reference sequence). This CDR3 region has 16 residues. This chain uses TRBV5-4 with TRBJ2-2, with TRBD2 identical over 8 bases. The sample taken for sequencing was PBMCs or T cells enriched from blood (not recorded which). The clonotype was recovered from a woman aged 25 to 39 who had recovered from COVID-19. Here the CDR3 DNA reads TGTGCCAGCAGTCCCCAACGGGGGGGCGACACCGGGGAGCTGTTTTTT. Translated, it gives CASSPQRGGDTGELFF.